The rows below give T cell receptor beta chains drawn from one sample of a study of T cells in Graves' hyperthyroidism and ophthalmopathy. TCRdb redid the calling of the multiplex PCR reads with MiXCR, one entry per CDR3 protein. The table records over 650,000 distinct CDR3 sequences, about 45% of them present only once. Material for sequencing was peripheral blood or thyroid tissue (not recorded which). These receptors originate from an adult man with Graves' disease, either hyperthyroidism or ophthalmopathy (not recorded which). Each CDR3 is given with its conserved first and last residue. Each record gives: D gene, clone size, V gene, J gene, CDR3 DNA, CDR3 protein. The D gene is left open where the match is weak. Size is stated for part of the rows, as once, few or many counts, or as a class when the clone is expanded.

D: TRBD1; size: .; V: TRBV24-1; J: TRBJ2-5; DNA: TGTGCCACCAGTGATGCCGACAGGGGGCAAGAGACCCAGTACTTC; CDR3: CATSDADRGQETQYF
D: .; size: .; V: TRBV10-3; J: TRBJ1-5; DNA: TGTGCCATCGGGTCGGGGCTCATGATCAATCAGCCCCAGCATTTT; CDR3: CAIGSGLMINQPQHF
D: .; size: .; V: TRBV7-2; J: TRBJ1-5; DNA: TGTGCCAGCAGCTCCGGGCCCTATCAGCCCCAGCATTTT; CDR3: CASSSGPYQPQHF
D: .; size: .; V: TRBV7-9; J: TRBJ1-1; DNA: TGCGCCAGCAGCCAAGAACGGACAGAAGGGTTGATCACTGAAGCTTTCTTT; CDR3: CASSQERTEGLITEAFF
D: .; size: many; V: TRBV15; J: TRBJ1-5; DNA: TGTGCCACCAGCAGAGAACGGGGGCCTAGCAATCAGCCCCAGCATTTT; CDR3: CATSRERGPSNQPQHF
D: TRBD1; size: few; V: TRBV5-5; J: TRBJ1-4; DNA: TGCGCCAGCAGCCAAGATAGGACAGGGTATGAAAAACTGTTTTTT; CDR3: CASSQDRTGYEKLFF
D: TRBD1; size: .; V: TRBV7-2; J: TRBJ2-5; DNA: TGTGCCAGCAGCTCACGGACAGGGGGAGTAAAAGAGACCCAGTACTTC; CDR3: CASSSRTGGVKETQYF
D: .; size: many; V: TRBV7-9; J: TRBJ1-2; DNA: TGTGCCAGCAGCTCTCACGCCTATCTCTATGGCTACACCTTC; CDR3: CASSSHAYLYGYTF
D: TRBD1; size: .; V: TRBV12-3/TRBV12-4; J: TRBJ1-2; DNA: TGTGCCAGCAAACGGGACAGCTATGGCTACACCTTC; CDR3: CASKRDSYGYTF
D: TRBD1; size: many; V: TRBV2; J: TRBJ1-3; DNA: TGTGCCAGCAGTGACCCGGGACAGGGCGCCGTTGGAAACACCATATATTTT; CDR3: CASSDPGQGAVGNTIYF
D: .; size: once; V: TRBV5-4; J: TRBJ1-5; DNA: TGTGCCAGCAACCCAGACAGTGCCGGGGCCCAGCATTTT; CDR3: CASNPDSAGAQHF
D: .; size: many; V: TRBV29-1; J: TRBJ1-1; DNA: TGCAGCGCAGGACAGAACACTGAAGCTTTCTTT; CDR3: CSAGQNTEAFF
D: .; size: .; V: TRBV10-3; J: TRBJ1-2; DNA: TGTGCCATCAGTGAGTCCGGGGGCCACTATGGCTACACCTTC; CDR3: CAISESGGHYGYTF
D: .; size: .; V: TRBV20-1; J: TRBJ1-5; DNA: TGCAGTGCTAGTCGTACCACCGATAGCAATCAGCCCCAGCATTTT; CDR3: CSASRTTDSNQPQHF
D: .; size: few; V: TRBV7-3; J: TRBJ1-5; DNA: TGCGCCAGCAGCAAACAAGATAATAGCAATCAGCCCCAGCATTTT; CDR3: CASSKQDNSNQPQHF
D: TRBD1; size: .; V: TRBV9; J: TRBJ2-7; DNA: TGTGCCAGCAGCGGGAGGGACAGGGCCTCACTAAGCTCCTACGAGCAGTACTTC; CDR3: CASSGRDRASLSSYEQYF
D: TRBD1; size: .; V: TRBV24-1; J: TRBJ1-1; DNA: TGTGCCACCAGTGACTCCGGGACAGGGGCCACTGAAGCTTTCTTT; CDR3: CATSDSGTGATEAFF
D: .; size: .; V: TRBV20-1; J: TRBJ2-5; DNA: TGCAGTGCTAGAGGGACAGACCAAGAGACCCAGTACTTC; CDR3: CSARGTDQETQYF
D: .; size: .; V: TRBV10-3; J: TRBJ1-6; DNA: TGTGCCATCAGTGAGCGTGGGTCGGGATGTAATTCACCCCTCCACTTT; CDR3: CAISERGSGCNSPLHF
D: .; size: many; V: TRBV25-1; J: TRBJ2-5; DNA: TGTGCCAGCAGTGTAGGACGGAACCAAGAGACCCAGTACTTC; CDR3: CASSVGRNQETQYF
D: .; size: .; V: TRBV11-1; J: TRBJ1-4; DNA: TGTGCCAGCAGTTTAGGCAGGTTCGATGAAAAACTGTTTTTT; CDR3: CASSLGRFDEKLFF
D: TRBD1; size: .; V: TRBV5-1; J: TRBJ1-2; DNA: TGCGCCAGCAGCAAAAACAGGGGTGAGGGCTATGGCTACACCTTC; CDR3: CASSKNRGEGYGYTF
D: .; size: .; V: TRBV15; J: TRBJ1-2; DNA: TGTGCCACCAGCAGAGGGGATTCTGGCTACACCTTC; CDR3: CATSRGDSGYTF
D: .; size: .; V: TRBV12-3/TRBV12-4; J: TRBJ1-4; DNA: TGTGCCAGCAGTTTAGCCGGGGGCAATGGAAAACTGTTTTTT; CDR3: CASSLAGGNGKLFF
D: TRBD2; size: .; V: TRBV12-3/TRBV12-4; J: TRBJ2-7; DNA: TGTGCCAGCAGCAGCCTCGGACCTAGCGGGAGGGGCTACGAGCAGTACTTC; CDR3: CASSSLGPSGRGYEQYF
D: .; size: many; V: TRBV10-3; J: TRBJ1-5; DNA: TGTGCCATCAGTGGATATAGCAATCAGCCCCAGCATTTT; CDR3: CAISGYSNQPQHF
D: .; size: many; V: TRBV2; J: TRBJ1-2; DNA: TGTGCCAGCAGTGAAGGTGACACTTTGAGCTATGGCTACACCTTC; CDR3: CASSEGDTLSYGYTF
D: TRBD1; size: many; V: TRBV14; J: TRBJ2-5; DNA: TGTGCCAGCAGCCAAAGGGCAGGGGGACCGGAGACCCAGTACTTC; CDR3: CASSQRAGGPETQYF
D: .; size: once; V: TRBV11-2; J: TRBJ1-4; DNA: TGTGCCAGCAGTTACGGTGCCTGGGCTAATGAAAAACTGTTTTTT; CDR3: CASSYGAWANEKLFF
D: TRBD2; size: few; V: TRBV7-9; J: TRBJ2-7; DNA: TGTGCCAGCAGTCTCACGGGACTAGCCTTCTACGAGCAGTACTTC; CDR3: CASSLTGLAFYEQYF
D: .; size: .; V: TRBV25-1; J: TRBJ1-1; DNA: TGTGCCAGCAGTGAACAGGGTCCAGGCACTGAAGCTTTCTTT; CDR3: CASSEQGPGTEAFF
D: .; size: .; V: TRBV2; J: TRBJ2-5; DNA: TGTGCCAGCAGTGATGGGGCAGGGAGACAGACCCAGTACTTC; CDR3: CASSDGAGRQTQYF
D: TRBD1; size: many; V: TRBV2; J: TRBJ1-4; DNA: TGTGCCAGTTGTCACCGGGACAGGAGTGAAAAACTGTTTTTT; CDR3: CASCHRDRSEKLFF
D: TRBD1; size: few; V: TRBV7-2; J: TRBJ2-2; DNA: TGTGCCAGCAGCCAAGATTTGGACAGGGGAAGGCTGTTTTTT; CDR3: CASSQDLDRGRLFF
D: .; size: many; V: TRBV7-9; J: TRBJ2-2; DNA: TGTGCCAGCAGCTTTGGCGGGGGCGGTAACACCGGGGAGCTGTTTTTT; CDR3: CASSFGGGGNTGELFF
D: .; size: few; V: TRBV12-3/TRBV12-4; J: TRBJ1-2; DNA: TGTGCCAGCAGTGAAGCCTGGGCGCTCTATGGCTACACCTTC; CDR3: CASSEAWALYGYTF
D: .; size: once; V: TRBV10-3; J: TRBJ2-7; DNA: TGTGCCAGCAGTGAAATCGGACGTAAGGAGAGCGAGCAGTACTTC; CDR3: CASSEIGRKESEQYF
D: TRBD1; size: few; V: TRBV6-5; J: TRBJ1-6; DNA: TGTGCCAGCAATGCACAGGGGGCGAATAATTCACCCCTCCACTTT; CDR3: CASNAQGANNSPLHF
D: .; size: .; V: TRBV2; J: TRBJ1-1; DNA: TGTGCCAGCAGTGAATACACAGGGTCCTCTGAAGCTTTCTTT; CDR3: CASSEYTGSSEAFF